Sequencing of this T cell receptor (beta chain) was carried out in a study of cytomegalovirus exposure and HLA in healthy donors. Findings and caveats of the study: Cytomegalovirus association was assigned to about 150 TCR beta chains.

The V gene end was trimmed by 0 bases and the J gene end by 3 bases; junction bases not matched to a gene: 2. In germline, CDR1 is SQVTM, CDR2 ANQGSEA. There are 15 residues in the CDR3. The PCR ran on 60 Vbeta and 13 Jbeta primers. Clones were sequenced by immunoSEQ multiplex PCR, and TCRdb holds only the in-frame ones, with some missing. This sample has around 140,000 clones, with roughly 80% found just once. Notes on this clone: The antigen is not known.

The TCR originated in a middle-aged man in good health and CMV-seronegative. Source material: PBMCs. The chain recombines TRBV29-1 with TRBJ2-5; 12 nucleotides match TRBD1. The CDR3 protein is CSVEDGTGGEETQYF. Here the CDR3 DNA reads TGCAGCGTTGAAGATGGGACAGGGGGCGAAGAGACCCAGTACTTC.